The 28 T cell receptor beta chains in this list originate from one sample, sequenced in a study of technical replicates of blood from a handful of donors. The data were produced by immunoSEQ multiplex PCR, yet TCRdb's version contains in-frame clones alone and is incomplete. The sample holds under 100,000 clones; around 94% are singletons and the top ten take about 0.27%. Sequencing was done on a sample of T cells isolated from PBMCs. Receptors originate from a human donor in good health.

J is TRBJ2-6 and V is TRBV11-3, with TRBD1 identical over 8 bases. After removal of 2 bases from V and 6 bases from J, the junction contained 6 bases not matched to a gene. The CDR3 length is 16 residues. CDR1 is SGHNT, CDR2 YENEEA, per germline. The CDR3: CASSLRQGTEANVLTF. In nucleotides, the CDR3 is TGTGCCAGCAGCTTACGACAGGGGACGGAGGCCAACGTCCTGACTTTC.

The rearrangement joins TRBV29-1 to TRBJ2-5, with D possibly matching TRBD2 (7 bases). Trimming pared 5 bases from V and 3 bases from J, leaving 10 bases between. The CDR3 extends over 12 amino acids. Looked up from germline, CDR1 is SQVTM and CDR2 is ANQGSEA. CDR3 nucleotides: TGCAGCGTTCAGGGGAGGGAAGAGACCCAGTACTTC. Amino acids: CSVQGREETQYF.

The chain links TRBV27 to TRBJ2-7; 8 nucleotides align to TRBD1. V shed 2 bases and J 5 bases; nucleotides not matched to a gene: 8. The CDR3 has 15 residues. Germline assignment: CDR1 MNHEY and CDR2 SMNVEV (reference sequence). CDR3 protein: CASSLMGQVTHEQYF. In DNA form, the CDR3 reads TGTGCCAGCAGTTTAATGGGACAGGTCACCCACGAGCAGTACTTC.

This sequence joins TRBV6-1 and TRBJ1-1; D is ambiguous. This CDR3 comprises 13 residues. Germline CDR1 reads MNHNS; CDR2 reads SASEGT. V was cut by 8 bases and J by 1 base, with 11 bases left in between. The DNA of the CDR3 is TGTGCCAGCGCCCGAGGGAGGAACACTGAAGCTTTCTTT. It codes for CASARGRNTEAFF.

This chain uses TRBV27 with TRBJ2-5; 9 bases agree with TRBD1. CDR3 length: 13 residues. J lost 5 bases, V lost 6 bases, and 4 bases had no gene match. Looked up from germline, CDR1 is MNHEY and CDR2 is SMNVEV (reference sequence). The CDR3 loop is CASRGQGQETQYF. CDR3 sequence (DNA): TGTGCCAGCAGGGGACAGGGACAGGAGACCCAGTACTTC.

The chain carries TRBV5-4 and TRBJ2-3, with 7 positions matching TRBD2. The CDR3 length is 16 residues. The V segment lost 1 base and the J segment 3 bases; nucleotides outside the gene matches: 8. The germline CDR1 and CDR2 sequences are SGHNT and YYREEE (reference sequence). CDR3 amino acids: CASSLQYGRRTDTQYF. The CDR3 region has the DNA TGTGCCAGCAGCTTGCAGTACGGGAGGCGAACAGATACGCAGTATTTT. Filled out from reference TRBV5-4 and TRBJ2-3, the complete variable domain reads ETGVTQSPTHLIKTRGQQVTLRCSSQSGHNTVSWYQQALGQGPQFIFQYYREEENGRGNFPPRFSGLQFPNYSSELNVNALELDDSALYLCASSLQYGRRTDTQYFGPGTRLTVL.

The rearrangement joins TRBV4-1 to TRBJ2-3, with no clear D. The CDR3 runs to 17 residues. Germline values: CDR1 MGHRA, CDR2 YSYEKL. V was pared by 1 base and J by 0 bases, with 14 bases between. CDR3 in DNA: TGCGCCAGCAGCCAAGGTCGAGCCGCTTCTAGCACAGATACGCAGTATTTT. This encodes CASSQGRAASSTDTQYF.

J is TRBJ2-2 and V is TRBV9; tentatively, D is TRBD2 (6 bases). The V end was cut by 3 bases, the J end by 5 bases, with 11 bases between. This CDR3 has 14 amino acids. Germline CDR1 reads SGDLS; CDR2 reads YYNGEE. CDR3 sequence: CASSDRRGTGELFF. CDR3 sequence (DNA): TGTGCCAGCAGCGATCGGAGGGGTACCGGGGAGCTGTTTTTT.

The rearrangement joins TRBV19 to TRBJ1-3, with D possibly being TRBD1 (5 bases). V gave up 6 bases and J gave up 2 bases, with 11 bases separating them. Germline V gene sequence: CDR1 LNHDA, CDR2 SQIVND (reference sequence). There are 14 residues in the CDR3. The CDR3: CASSRGRAGNTIYF. In DNA, the CDR3 is TGTGCCAGTAGCCGGGGGAGGGCTGGAAACACCATATATTTT.

V is TRBV11-1 and J is TRBJ1-2; 7 bases are a match to TRBD1. The CDR3 has 15 amino acids. Germline loops: CDR1 SGHAT, CDR2 FQDESV (reference sequence). The ends lost 6 bases at V and 2 bases at J; junction bases unmatched: 9. The CDR3 spells CASSYSETGNYGYTF. Here the CDR3 DNA reads TGTGCCAGCAGTTACTCCGAGACAGGGAACTATGGCTACACCTTC.

This clone was recorded once. The chain joins TRBV7-9 to TRBJ1-2; D possibly corresponds to TRBD1 (5 bases). Trimming cost V 6 bases and J 0 bases, with 14 bases left between them. Germline V gene lookup returns CDR1 SEHNR and CDR2 FQNEAQ (reference sequence). The CDR3 runs to 15 residues. CDR3 sequence: CASSRPTGPNYGYTF. Here the CDR3 DNA reads TGTGCCAGCAGTCGCCCTACAGGACCTAACTATGGCTACACCTTC.

The gene calls are TRBV5-1 and TRBJ2-5; D is unclear. Deletions cut 4 bases from V and 1 base from J, with 8 bases between. CDR3 length equals 13 residues. CDR1 is SGHRS and CDR2 is YFSETQ in the germline V gene. The chain's CDR3 is CASSLRGQETQYF. CDR3 coding DNA: TGCGCCAGCAGCCTACGCGGCCAAGAGACCCAGTACTTC.

This chain connects TRBV27 to TRBJ2-2, with D possibly being TRBD1 (6 bases). The CDR3 is made up of 13 amino acids. Germline V gene sequence: CDR1 MNHEY, CDR2 SMNVEV (reference sequence). Trimming pared 5 bases from V and 4 bases from J, leaving 8 bases between. The DNA of the CDR3 is TGTGCCAGCAGTCCAGGGGTCACCGGGGAGCTGTTTTTT. Residues: CASSPGVTGELFF.

This chain connects TRBV28 to TRBJ2-5; 7 bases match TRBD1. V lost 5 bases to trimming and J lost 3 bases; unmatched junction nucleotides: 12. CDR3 length: 16 residues. Germline lookup yields CDR1 MDHEN and CDR2 SYDVKM. The CDR3 nucleotides read TGTGCCAGCAGTCCCCGAACAGGGGAATCCAAAGAGACCCAGTACTTC. Residues: CASSPRTGESKETQYF.

This chain uses TRBV9 with TRBJ2-7, with TRBD2 as a possible D gene (6 bases). The CDR3 runs to 15 residues. CDR1 is SGDLS and CDR2 is YYNGEE in the germline V gene. V shed 4 bases and J shed 9 bases, with 23 bases lying between them. CDR3 sequence: CASSPLGGRDGGQYF. DNA of the CDR3: TGTGCCAGCAGCCCTCTGGGGGGACGCGACGGGGGGCAGTACTTC.

The chain is built from TRBV6-1 and TRBJ1-1; TRBD1 is a possible D gene (6 bases). V was cut by 5 bases and J by 10 bases, with 20 bases left in between. The CDR3 spans 14 residues. Per the germline V gene, CDR1 is MNHNS and CDR2 is SASEGT. The CDR3 nucleotides are TGTGCCAGCAGTCCACCTCTAGACAGGCTTGGAGCTTTCTTT. This translates into CASSPPLDRLGAFF.

In DNA, the CDR3 is TGTGCCAGCAGCCCACCAATCAGGGGGACGAACACTGAAGCTTTCTTT. It codes for CASSPPIRGTNTEAFF. This sequence joins TRBV7-9 and TRBJ1-1; TRBD1 aligns across 7 bases. The ends lost 5 bases at V and 1 base at J; junction bases unmatched: 10. Germline assignment: CDR1 SEHNR and CDR2 FQNEAQ (reference sequence). This CDR3 has 16 residues.

The J gene is TRBJ2-1, the V gene TRBV7-9; 8 nucleotides line up with TRBD2. J was trimmed by 3 bases and V by 6 bases; bases with no gene match: 4. Germline assignment: CDR1 SEHNR and CDR2 FQNEAQ (reference sequence). CDR3 length: 14 amino acids. CDR3 amino acids: CASRSGGLYNEQFF. DNA for the CDR3: TGTGCCAGCAGGTCGGGGGGGCTCTACAATGAGCAGTTCTTC.

V usage is TRBV5-1 and J usage is TRBJ2-7, with D tentatively TRBD2 (7 bases). The length of the CDR3 is 17 residues. Germline values: CDR1 SGHRS, CDR2 YFSETQ. Trimming left V 1 base short and J 3 bases short, with 20 bases between. CDR3 bases: TGCGCCAGCAGCTTGCAGGATGAGGGGGGGGTCAGCTACGAGCAGTACTTC. This gives the protein CASSLQDEGGVSYEQYF.

V is TRBV27 and J is TRBJ2-5; 7 positions agree with TRBD2. CDR1 MNHEY and CDR2 SMNVEV come from the germline V gene (reference sequence). The CDR3 is made up of 15 amino acids. V shed 3 bases, J shed 2 bases, and the junction held 6 bases outside the gene matches. CDR3 residues: CASSFLGTKQETQYF. The DNA for the CDR3 is TGTGCCAGCAGTTTCCTCGGGACTAAACAAGAGACCCAGTACTTC.

This clone was recorded a few times. The V gene is TRBV4-2, the J gene TRBJ1-1, with D perhaps matching TRBD1 (5 bases). Deletions cut 4 bases from V and 4 bases from J, with 22 bases between. Germline V gene lookup returns CDR1 LGHNA and CDR2 YNFKEQ. The CDR3 is made up of 17 amino acids. The DNA for the CDR3 is TGTGCCAGCAGCCGCATCCAAGGTGGAGGGGCGGGCACTGAAGCTTTCTTT. Translating gives CASSRIQGGGAGTEAFF.

This chain joins TRBV11-2 and TRBJ2-1; D might be TRBD2 (6 bases). The CDR3 is made up of 19 amino acids. Germline-derived CDR1 and CDR2 are SGHAT and FQNNGV. V was cut by 5 bases and J by 2 bases, with 25 bases left in between. The CDR3: CASSPEIPGAKSAYNEQFF. CDR3 in DNA: TGTGCCAGCAGCCCCGAGATTCCGGGAGCGAAAAGTGCCTACAATGAGCAGTTCTTC.

CDR3 in DNA: TGTGCCAGCAGCGTAGGAGGGGGGGATGAAAAACTGTTTTTT. Its protein is CASSVGGGDEKLFF. The chain couples TRBV9 to TRBJ1-4; tentative D call: TRBD1 (6 bases). Between the trimmed V and J ends, which lost 0 bases and 6 bases, there was a span of 9 bases. The CDR3 is 14 amino acids. CDR1 SGDLS and CDR2 YYNGEE come from the germline V gene.

The V call is TRBV19, the J call TRBJ2-3; 12 bases are shared with TRBD2. The V segment lost 6 bases and the J segment 2 bases; nucleotides outside the gene matches: 9. Germline CDR1 reads LNHDA; CDR2 reads SQIVND (reference sequence). The CDR3 length is 17 residues. The CDR3 here is CASSPRLAGEYTDTQYF. The CDR3 nucleotides read TGTGCCAGTAGCCCCCGACTAGCGGGGGAGTACACAGATACGCAGTATTTT.

The table lists this clone with a count of one. The chain carries TRBV29-1 and TRBJ2-7; TRBD2 matches at 8 bases. V lost 4 bases, J lost 2 bases, and 4 bases stayed unmatched. The germline V gene has CDR1 SQVTM and CDR2 ANQGSEA. The length of the CDR3 is 13 residues. CDR3 protein: CSVGLAGPYEQYF. Here the CDR3 DNA reads TGCAGCGTTGGGCTAGCGGGTCCCTACGAGCAGTACTTC.

The rearrangement uses TRBV18 and TRBJ1-1, with D hard to call. The germline gives CDR1 KGHSH, CDR2 LQKENI. V dropped 4 bases and J dropped 1 base, with 7 bases sitting between them. The CDR3 loop spans 13 amino acids. The chain's CDR3 is CASSLSENTEAFF. The CDR3 region has the DNA TGTGCCAGCTCACTGAGCGAGAACACTGAAGCTTTCTTT.

The chain is built from TRBV28 and TRBJ1-3; 9 bases are a match to TRBD1. This CDR3 region has 18 residues. Germline values: CDR1 MDHEN, CDR2 SYDVKM. The V gene end was trimmed by 8 bases and the J gene end by 3 bases; junction bases not matched to a gene: 17. CDR3 in DNA: TGTGCCAGCGTTACTGGGGGCCTGGGACAGGGATTTGGAAACACCATATATTTT. The encoded protein is CASVTGGLGQGFGNTIYF.

This chain joins TRBV11-2 and TRBJ2-1; the match to TRBD2 covers 8 bases. The V gene's germline CDR1 is SGHAT and CDR2 FQNNGV. This CDR3 region has 16 residues. V lost 1 base and J lost 7; bases outside the gene matches: 9. The DNA of the CDR3 is TGTGCCAGCAGCTTAGCCAATCCTAGCGGGCTAAATGAGCAGTTCTTC. Encoded protein: CASSLANPSGLNEQFF.